This record looks at one TCR beta chain sequence and its context. The data stem from a study of blood T cell dynamics during melanoma immunotherapy. About the study: Patients with metastatic melanoma got pembrolizumab or nivolumab-ipilimumab as first-line care.

DNA loading was fixed at 350 ng for all bulk PBMC samples. TCRdb's table, derived via immunoSEQ multiplex PCR, lists solely in-frame clones and lacks some. The top ten clones hold around 6.9% of a sample with approximately 11,000 clones, about nine tenths of them seen once. The time point denotes: week 3, after first cycle of checkpoint inhibitor. At 12 weeks after first infusion, RECIST 1.1 defined response for most patients. CDR3 size: 14 residues. Germline V gene lookup returns CDR1 MNHEY and CDR2 SVGAGI. J gave up 2 bases and V 7 bases, and 7 bases lay outside the gene matches. This TCR was sampled from a human donor with melanoma. The material was blood, obtained from a patient treated with checkpoint blockade. The chain has TRBV6-5 and TRBJ1-2, with 7 bases aligning to TRBD1. CDR3 protein: CASTRTGDNYGYTF. As DNA, the CDR3 is TGTGCCAGCACCCGAACAGGGGACAACTATGGCTACACCTTC.